A selection of T cell receptor beta chains follows, all from one sample in a study of blood T cells in healthy people across ages. Using its own MiXCR run on the 5' RACE reads, TCRdb lists one record per CDR3 protein. Of about 1.5 million distinct CDR3 sequences in the sample, roughly 40% were seen once. The material sequenced was blood. Receptors originate from a woman under 30 in good health. CDR3s include the opening cysteine and the closing phenylalanine or tryptophan. Fields, in order: clone size, V gene, D gene, J gene, CDR3 DNA, CDR3 protein. The D gene is left open where the match is weak. Rows may omit the clone size; those that give it use once, few, many or a size class.

>.|TRBV4-1|TRBD2|TRBJ2-2
TGCGCCAGCAGCCTACTAGAAGCGGGAGGGGGGGAGCTGTTTTTT
CASSLLEAGGGELFF
>.|TRBV19|.|TRBJ2-5
TGTGCCAGTAGTATAGCCTTGCTAGAGACCCAGTACTTC
CASSIALLETQYF
>.|TRBV2|.|TRBJ2-5
TGTGCCAGCAGAGGACGGGGGTCGAATGAGCAGTACTTC
CASRGRGSNEQYF
>few|TRBV6-5|TRBD2|TRBJ2-1
TGTGCCAGCAGCCCGGGACTAGCGGGACCCCACAATGAGCAGTTCTTC
CASSPGLAGPHNEQFF
>.|TRBV7-9|.|TRBJ1-2
TGTGCCAGCAGCTTAGGAGCGGGCTCAGGGGCTTCGGGCTATGGCTACACCTTC
CASSLGAGSGASGYGYTF
>few|TRBV6-5|.|TRBJ2-1
TGTGCCAGCAGTTACTCGACAGGTTCTGGTCACAATGAGCAGTTCTTC
CASSYSTGSGHNEQFF
>.|TRBV25-1|.|TRBJ1-1
TGTGCCAGCAGTGAACTCACTGGGGCGCGGGGAGCTTTCTTT
CASSELTGARGAFF
>.|TRBV20-1|TRBD1|TRBJ2-1
TGCAGTGCTGGGGACAGAGTTAACTACAATGAGCAGTTCTTC
CSAGDRVNYNEQFF
>.|TRBV5-1|TRBD1|TRBJ2-7
TGCGCCTCTCAGACAGGGCCCCACGAGCAGTACTTC
CASQTGPHEQYF
>.|TRBV7-8|.|TRBJ2-5
TGTGCCAGCAGCTTAGCCAGGTTTCCCGAGACCCAGTACTTC
CASSLARFPETQYF
>.|TRBV9|.|TRBJ1-6
TGTGCCAGCAGCGTAGATCCAATTTCGGATTCACCCCTCCACTTT
CASSVDPISDSPLHF
>.|TRBV6-1|.|TRBJ1-6
TGTGCCAGCAGTGAGAGGGCGGCGTCCTATAATTCACCCCTCCACTTT
CASSERAASYNSPLHF
>.|TRBV7-9|TRBD1|TRBJ2-5
TGTGCCAGCAGCTTACGGGGACAGGTGGCAACAGAGACCCAGTACTTC
CASSLRGQVATETQYF
>.|TRBV14|TRBD1|TRBJ2-1
TGTGCCAGCAGCCAAGCGCCGGACAGGGAGGTCAATGAGCAGTTCTTC
CASSQAPDREVNEQFF
>.|TRBV12-3/TRBV12-4|.|TRBJ2-4
TGTGCCAGCAATGAAGGGAATCTCCGTAAAAACATTCAGTACTTC
CASNEGNLRKNIQYF
>few|TRBV10-3|.|TRBJ2-3
TGTGCCATCAGTGAGGGAGCTGAAAATACGCAGTATTTT
CAISEGAENTQYF
>.|TRBV25-1|TRBD1|TRBJ1-2
TGTGCCAGCAGGGACGGGACAGACTATGGCTACACCTTC
CASRDGTDYGYTF
>.|TRBV6-2/TRBV6-3|TRBD2|TRBJ2-1
TGTGCCAGCAGTTACAGTCGAGCGGGGTCCTCCTACAATGAGCAGTTCTTC
CASSYSRAGSSYNEQFF
>.|TRBV5-1|.|TRBJ2-3
TGCGCCAGCAGCTTGTCGGGGCCCACCGACCTGACAGATACGCAGTATTTT
CASSLSGPTDLTDTQYF
>.|TRBV10-3|.|TRBJ2-3
TGTGCCATCAGTGCAGCCCAGGGCACAGATACGCAGTATTTT
CAISAAQGTDTQYF
>.|TRBV6-5|.|TRBJ2-5
TGTGCCAGCAGTTTACGGACTTACCATTATTGGGAGACCCAGTACTTC
CASSLRTYHYWETQYF
>.|TRBV4-2|TRBD2|TRBJ2-1
TGTGCCAGCAGCCAAGGGGGCGGGGCGGGAGACAATGAGCAGTTCTTC
CASSQGGGAGDNEQFF
>.|TRBV5-1|TRBD2|TRBJ2-1
TGCGCCAGCAGCTTACCGGGACTAGCTTCGGGGGACGAGCAGTTCTTC
CASSLPGLASGDEQFF
>few|TRBV5-4|TRBD2|TRBJ2-1
TGTGCCAGCAGCCTGACTAGCGGGGGGGCCAAGCAGTTCTTC
CASSLTSGGAKQFF
>.|TRBV12-3/TRBV12-4|TRBD2|TRBJ2-1
TGTGTCAGCTCACTACTAGCGGGGATTTCCAATGAGCAGTTCTTC
CVSSLLAGISNEQFF
>.|TRBV4-1|.|TRBJ2-3
TGCGCCAGCAGCCAAGAGGGAACTAGCACAGATACGCAGTATTTT
CASSQEGTSTDTQYF
>.|TRBV3-1|.|TRBJ2-7
TGTGCCAGCAGCCAACAAGGGGCCGGTCGCGAGCAGTACTTC
CASSQQGAGREQYF
>.|TRBV18|TRBD1|TRBJ2-1
TGTGCCAGCTCCCAGGGGACAGGGGACAATGAGCAGTTCTTC
CASSQGTGDNEQFF
>.|TRBV10-3|.|TRBJ1-1
TGTGCCATCAGTGAGTCTGAGAGCACTGAAGCTTTCTTT
CAISESESTEAFF
>.|TRBV11-2|.|TRBJ2-7
TGTGCCAGCAGCTCGGACTTCCTAGGCTCCTACGAGCAGTACTTC
CASSSDFLGSYEQYF
>few|TRBV28|.|TRBJ1-5
TGTGCCAGCACCAACCGGGGGTTTTATAGCAATCAGCCCCAGCATTTT
CASTNRGFYSNQPQHF
>.|TRBV3-1|.|TRBJ1-6
TGTGCCAGCAGCGCCACAGTGGGTAATTCACCCCTCCACTTT
CASSATVGNSPLHF
>few|TRBV5-6|.|TRBJ2-3
TGTGCCAGCAGTTTCCGGACTGCGGGGGATACGCAGTATTTT
CASSFRTAGDTQYF
>.|TRBV6-6|.|TRBJ2-5
TGTGCCAGCAGTTACACGGTCAGTAGCGGTGAAGAGACCCAGTACTTC
CASSYTVSSGEETQYF
>few|TRBV7-6|.|TRBJ2-1
TGTGCCAGCAGCATCCAGGGGTACAATGAGCAGTTCTTC
CASSIQGYNEQFF
>few|TRBV6-2/TRBV6-3|.|TRBJ2-7
TGTGCCAGCAGTTACGGGCAGTCCCGCTACGAGCAGTACTTC
CASSYGQSRYEQYF
>few|TRBV29-1|.|TRBJ2-7
TGCAGCGTCTATGCCCGGGACGTCGAGCAGTACTTC
CSVYARDVEQYF
>few|TRBV2|.|TRBJ1-2
TGTGCCAGCAGTGAAAGCGGGTTAGGGGGCTACACCTTC
CASSESGLGGYTF
>.|TRBV6-1|.|TRBJ2-3
TGTGCCAGCAGTGAAGGTACAATAGGGGACCGCTTTAGTACGCAGTATTTT
CASSEGTIGDRFSTQYF
>.|TRBV27|.|TRBJ1-4
TGTGCCAGCAGCCCAAGGGGGGGCGCGGGAGCAGGAAAACTGTTTTTT
CASSPRGGAGAGKLFF
>few|TRBV2|TRBD1|TRBJ2-7
TGTGCCAGCAGTGTCCCCTCCGGGACAGGGAGCTACGAGCAGTACTTC
CASSVPSGTGSYEQYF